The clone carrying this T cell receptor (beta chain) was recorded at least ten times. Amplified TCR beta CDR3 regions came from RNA transcripts. Primed by the HTBI set, a first-round RT-PCR was run on the TCR CDR3. TCRdb re-derived calls from the multiplex PCR reads in MiXCR, one entry per CDR3 protein. The sample records fewer than 700,000 distinct CDR3 sequences, around 15% being singletons. Germline CDR1 is SEHNR and CDR2 is FQNEAQ (reference sequence). The CDR3 has 14 residues. V shed 0 bases and J 7 bases; nucleotides not matched to a gene: 5. This entry comes from a study of T cells in Graves' hyperthyroidism and ophthalmopathy.

This clonotype was sampled from a woman aged 30 to 39 with Graves' hyperthyroidism. The V and J genes are TRBV7-9 and TRBJ2-7; 8 positions match TRBD1. The sequenced sample consisted of blood. The CDR3 reads CASSLAVTGAEQYF. The CDR3 coding sequence is TGTGCCAGCAGCTTAGCTGTGACAGGGGCTGAGCAGTACTTC.